A single sample is the source of the 9 T cell receptor beta chains below, sequenced in a study of blood T cell repertoires in COVID-19. Profiling relied on immunoSEQ multiplex PCR, and the TCRdb table lists in-frame clones only, not all of them. The table lists approximately 190,000 clones, around 89% of them singletons. Sequences were obtained from peripheral blood. Source of these receptors: a man aged 35-49 years with active or convalescent COVID-19.

The chain joins TRBV15 to TRBJ1-2, with a tentative D call TRBD1 (6 bases). This CDR3 contains 17 residues. Germline V gene lookup returns CDR1 LNHNV and CDR2 YYDKDF (reference sequence). V dropped 0 bases and J dropped 5 bases, with 19 bases sitting between them. The CDR3: CATSRDRRGGQGYGYTF. In nucleotides, the CDR3 is TGTGCCACCAGCAGAGACCGGCGGGGGGGGCAAGGATATGGCTACACCTTC.

The CDR3 DNA follows: TGTGCCAGCAGCCCTAACACAGGGGGCCATGAGCAGTTCTTC. Translating it yields CASSPNTGGHEQFF. The chain recombines TRBV11-2 with TRBJ2-1; 9 nucleotides agree with TRBD1. Germline V lookup: CDR1 SGHAT, CDR2 FQNNGV. The V gene end was trimmed by 5 bases and the J gene end by 8 bases; junction bases not matched to a gene: 7. This CDR3 has 14 residues.

The chain is built from TRBV3-1 (or the pseudogene TRBV3-2) and TRBJ2-1; D not certain. The CDR3 length is 14 residues. Trimming took off 1 base at V and 7 bases at J, with 11 bases between the two ends. The germline V gene encodes CDR1 LGHDT and CDR2 YNNKEL (reference sequence). CDR3 bases: TGTGCCAGCAGCCAAGCTGGCTCGACAAATGAGCAGTTCTTC. This translates into CASSQAGSTNEQFF.

The gene calls are TRBV7-3 and TRBJ1-1, with D unresolved. The V gene lost 2 bases and the J gene lost 6 bases, with 13 bases spanning the gap. Germline loops: CDR1 SGHTA, CDR2 FQGTGA. This CDR3 is built from 14 residues. The CDR3 DNA sequence: TGTGCCAGCAGCTTAGAGGGCCCTAGCGCTGAAGCTTTCTTT. Amino acid sequence: CASSLEGPSAEAFF.

This clone was counted a few times. J is TRBJ1-1 and V is TRBV7-9; tentative D call: TRBD1 (6 bases). Germline V gives CDR1 SEHNR, CDR2 FQNEAQ (reference sequence). CDR3 length equals 16 residues. The V end lost 2 bases, the J end lost 1 base, and 14 bases lay between the germline ends. The CDR3 is CASSLFPRRGNTEAFF. In DNA form, the CDR3 reads TGTGCCAGCAGCTTATTCCCTCGCAGGGGGAACACTGAAGCTTTCTTT.

This chain uses TRBV19 with TRBJ1-4; TRBD1 matches 7 bases. CDR1 LNHDA and CDR2 SQIVND come from the germline V gene (reference sequence). V lost 6 bases and J lost 6; bases outside the gene matches: 10. The CDR3 is 15 residues long. In DNA, the CDR3 is TGTGCCAGTAGACCGGGGACAGCCGATCATGAAAAACTGTTTTTT. It encodes CASRPGTADHEKLFF. Full variable domain (rest looked up from reference TRBV19 and TRBJ1-4): DGGITQSPKYLFRKEGQNVTLSCEQNLNHDAMYWYRQDPGQGLRLIYYSQIVNDFQKGDIAEGYSVSREKKESFPLTVTSAQKNPTAFYLCASRPGTADHEKLFFGSGTQLSVL.

The chain uses TRBV7-9 and TRBJ2-6; TRBD1 agrees at 8 bases. This CDR3 region has 19 residues. V lost 0 bases and J lost 0; bases outside the gene matches: 7. CDR1 SEHNR and CDR2 FQNEAQ come from the germline V gene (reference sequence). CDR3: CASSLASGTGLSGANVLTF. The CDR3 nucleotides read TGTGCCAGCAGCTTAGCATCCGGGACAGGACTCTCTGGGGCCAACGTCCTGACTTTC.

This rearrangement joins TRBV30 to TRBJ2-4; 9 bases match TRBD2. V was pared by 0 bases and J by 3 bases, with 6 bases of the junction left unmatched. Germline V gene sequence: CDR1 GTSNPN, CDR2 SVGIG (reference sequence). This CDR3 region has 16 residues. Here the CDR3 reads CAWSVLAGPNKNIQYF. The CDR3 DNA reads TGTGCCTGGAGTGTCCTAGCGGGGCCTAACAAAAACATTCAGTACTTC.

V usage is TRBV3-1 (or the pseudogene TRBV3-2) and J usage is TRBJ1-1; TRBD1 is a possible D gene (5 bases). V shed 6 bases and J shed 6 bases, with 14 bases lying between them. The CDR3 runs 13 residues. Germline loops: CDR1 LGHDT, CDR2 YNNKEL (reference sequence). CDR3 DNA sequence: TGTGCCAGCAGTCCACCGGGACTCTCTGAAGCTTTCTTT. Encoded protein: CASSPPGLSEAFF.